The present T cell receptor beta chain was sequenced within a study of blood T cell repertoires in COVID-19. Across the study: From T cells, B-cell-depleted T cells, or PBMCs came the material, which was cDNA or gDNA.

Profiling relied on immunoSEQ multiplex PCR, and the TCRdb table lists in-frame clones only, not all of them. The data contain approximately 44,000 clones, around 94% of them singletons. The Seattle patients joined while their infection was active and were tracked longitudinally afterward. Germline V gene data show CDR1 as SGHRS and CDR2 as YFSETQ. The length of the CDR3 is 16 residues. The V gene lost 0 bases and the J gene lost 4 bases, with 15 bases spanning the gap. This TCR derives from a man aged 45-65 years with COVID-19, enrolled during active disease. The sample taken for sequencing was peripheral blood. The chain has TRBV5-1 and TRBJ2-3, with D possibly TRBD2 on 6 matching bases. The CDR3 sequence: CASSLVGGGPPDTQYF. In DNA, the CDR3 is TGCGCCAGCAGCTTGGTTGGGGGAGGCCCCCCAGATACGCAGTATTTT.